Listed below are T cell receptor beta chains from one sample, sequenced in a study of cytomegalovirus exposure and HLA in healthy donors. Some clones are missing from TCRdb's copy, which holds only in-frame ones; the method was immunoSEQ multiplex PCR. Found here are a few hundred thousand clones, around 90% of them singletons; the top ten hold 0.3% to 0.4%. Sequenced input: PBMCs. The receptor set was obtained from a woman between 18 and 29 years old in good health and CMV-seronegative. CDR3s include the opening cysteine and the closing phenylalanine or tryptophan. Each record gives: J gene, clone size, V gene, D gene, CDR3 DNA, CDR3 protein. A D gene is named only where the DNA matches it firmly. For some rows the clone size is stated as once, few or many, or as a class when expanded; others skip it.

>TRBJ2-1|NA|TRBV19|TRBD2
TGTGCCAGTAGTTGGGAGGGGCCTCCGGGGAATGAGCAGTTCTTC
CASSWEGPPGNEQFF
>TRBJ2-1|NA|TRBV5-6|TRBD1
TGTGCCAGCAGCCACCGCCGCTATCACGGACAGGGGCTCAATGAGCAGTTCTTC
CASSHRRYHGQGLNEQFF
>TRBJ1-6|NA|TRBV6-5|TRBD1
TGTGCCAGCAGTTTGGGACAGAGTAATTCACCCCTCCACTTT
CASSLGQSNSPLHF
>TRBJ2-1|few|TRBV7-9|TRBD2
TGTGCCAGCAGCCCCGGGACTAGCGGGGGACCTGCCTGGGGTGAGCAGTTCTTC
CASSPGTSGGPAWGEQFF
>TRBJ1-1|NA|TRBV27|TRBD1
TGTGCCAGCAGTTGGAGTCAAGGGGGCGAAACTGAAGCTTTCTTT
CASSWSQGGETEAFF
>TRBJ1-3|NA|TRBV6-1|NA
TGTGCCAGCAGTACCTACTCCCGAGGGGGTAACACCATATATTTT
CASSTYSRGGNTIYF
>TRBJ1-2|NA|TRBV6-5|TRBD1
TGTGCCAGCAGTTACTCGGGCAGGGGGTTTGGCTACACCTTC
CASSYSGRGFGYTF
>TRBJ1-5|NA|TRBV6-5|NA
TGTGCCAGCAGACCAGATCAGGGGCATCAGCCCCAGCATTTT
CASRPDQGHQPQHF
>TRBJ1-5|few|TRBV2|TRBD1
TGTGCCAGCAGTGTGACAGGGCTTCAGCCCCAGCATTTT
CASSVTGLQPQHF
>TRBJ2-7|NA|TRBV18|NA
TGTGCCAGCTCACCATCCGGGAGCTACGAGCAGTACTTC
CASSPSGSYEQYF
>TRBJ1-4|NA|TRBV7-2|TRBD1
TGTGCCAGCAGCCCAAGGGACAGCCGAGCAACTAATGAAAAACTGTTTTTT
CASSPRDSRATNEKLFF
>TRBJ1-2|NA|TRBV4-1|NA
TGCGCCAGCAGCCGGGCAGGGCCTAACTATGGCTACACCTTC
CASSRAGPNYGYTF
>TRBJ1-1|NA|TRBV7-9|NA
TGTGCCAGCAGCTCGAGCGTCCTGCGGGGACCGAACACTGAAGCTTTCTTT
CASSSSVLRGPNTEAFF
>TRBJ2-7|NA|TRBV4-1|NA
TGCGCCAGCAGCCAAAGTATAGTGATTCCCTACGAGCAGTACTTC
CASSQSIVIPYEQYF
>TRBJ1-6|NA|TRBV5-1|NA
TGCGCCAGCAGCTTGGTCCCCGACAGGCTGATGTCACCCCTCCACTTT
CASSLVPDRLMSPLHF
>TRBJ1-2|NA|TRBV9|NA
TGTGCCAGCAGCCCTCAAGGACAGTCTAACTATGGCTACACCTTC
CASSPQGQSNYGYTF
>TRBJ2-6|NA|TRBV5-5|NA
TGTGCCAGCAGCGCCCCAGGGGTCGGGGCCAACGTCCTGACTTTC
CASSAPGVGANVLTF
>TRBJ1-4|NA|TRBV5-1|NA
TGCGCCAGCAGCACCCTAGGGGGGGAACTGTTTTTT
CASSTLGGELFF
>TRBJ2-5|NA|TRBV29-1|NA
TGCAGCGTTGAAAGGGCGCGTGGGGCGCTCGGAGAGACCCAGTACTTC
CSVERARGALGETQYF
>TRBJ1-6|NA|TRBV5-4|TRBD1
TGTGCCAGCAGCTTGTACGACAGGGTTGATTCACCCCTCCACTTT
CASSLYDRVDSPLHF
>TRBJ2-3|NA|TRBV5-6|NA
TGTGCCAGCAGCAAGGGACACCGCACAGATACGCAGTATTTT
CASSKGHRTDTQYF
>TRBJ2-5|NA|TRBV19|NA
TGTGCCAGTAGTAGACAGCCCCATCCTCAAGAGACCCAGTACTTC
CASSRQPHPQETQYF
>TRBJ2-2|NA|TRBV4-3|NA
TGCGCCAGCAGCCCCACAGGGTGGGCCACCGGGGAGCTGTTTTTT
CASSPTGWATGELFF
>TRBJ1-1|NA|TRBV10-2|TRBD1
TGCGCCAGCAGTTTACAGGGGGCGGGCACTGAAGCTTTCTTT
CASSLQGAGTEAFF
>TRBJ1-1|NA|TRBV9|NA
TGTGCCAGCAGCGTAGCACAGGCTTCTGAAGCTTTCTTT
CASSVAQASEAFF
>TRBJ2-3|NA|TRBV9|NA
TGTGCCAGCAGCGTAGCGTCAGGGGAGGCCCGCCGGGGGGCAGATACGCAGTATTTT
CASSVASGEARRGADTQYF
>TRBJ2-3|NA|TRBV27|TRBD2
TGTGCCAGCAGGAGGGTGGGGGGGACAGATACGCAGTATTTT
CASRRVGGTDTQYF
>TRBJ2-1|NA|TRBV7-2|TRBD1
TGTGCCAGCAGCTTAAGGGCAGGGGGTCGTGGGGAGCAGTTCTTC
CASSLRAGGRGEQFF
>TRBJ2-3|once|TRBV7-9|NA
TGTGCCAGCAGCTTAAACGGGGGGCCCGCAGATACGCAGTATTTT
CASSLNGGPADTQYF
>TRBJ1-6|NA|TRBV5-1|TRBD1
TGCGCCAGCAGCTCTCTTCAGGGGGGTAATTCACCCCTCCACTTT
CASSSLQGGNSPLHF
>TRBJ2-3|NA|TRBV27|TRBD2
TGTGCCAGCAGTCCTATCTTAGCGGGGGGGTCGGATACGCAGTATTTT
CASSPILAGGSDTQYF
>TRBJ2-2|NA|TRBV10-1|NA
TGCGCCAGCAGTGTTTTGAGCGGGGAGCTGTTTTTT
CASSVLSGELFF
>TRBJ1-5|NA|TRBV5-6|TRBD1
TGTGCCAGCACCGTGTACAGGGGGCTGGACTCTGGAAATCAGCCCCAGCATTTT
CASTVYRGLDSGNQPQHF
>TRBJ2-5|NA|TRBV28|NA
TGTGCCGCGGGGATTCAAGAGACCCAGTACTTC
CAAGIQETQYF
>TRBJ2-5|NA|TRBV14|NA
TGTGCCAGCAGCCAAGATGACGGGAAAGAGACCCAGTACTTC
CASSQDDGKETQYF
>TRBJ2-6|NA|TRBV4-2|NA
TGTGCCAGCAGCCAAGACAGGGGTGGGGCCAACGTCCTGACTTTC
CASSQDRGGANVLTF
>TRBJ2-1|NA|TRBV11-3|TRBD2
TGTGCCAGCAGCCCCCGGACTAGCGGGGGGGGGTACAATGAGCAGTTCTTC
CASSPRTSGGGYNEQFF
>TRBJ2-3|NA|TRBV2|NA
TGTGCCAGCAGGGAGGGCCAGGGCTTTAGCACAGATACGCAGTATTTT
CASREGQGFSTDTQYF
>TRBJ1-2|NA|TRBV28|NA
TGTGCCAGCAGCTGGACAGCCTCGGGGTATGGCTACACCTTC
CASSWTASGYGYTF
>TRBJ1-6|NA|TRBV5-6|NA
TGTGCCAGCAGCTTTTTAGGAATCAGGGTTGGCTCACCCCTCCACTTT
CASSFLGIRVGSPLHF
>TRBJ1-6|few|TRBV4-1|NA
TGCGCCAGCAGCCAAGCAAGGGGGAATAATTCACCCCTCCACTTT
CASSQARGNNSPLHF
>TRBJ1-6|NA|TRBV5-4|TRBD1
TGTGCCAGCAGCCTGACAGGGTTGAATTCACCCCTCCACTTT
CASSLTGLNSPLHF
>TRBJ2-5|NA|TRBV10-1|TRBD2
TGCGCCAGCAGTGAGTCGGGGACTAGCGGGGGACAGTACTTC
CASSESGTSGGQYF
>TRBJ2-1|NA|TRBV7-2|TRBD2
TGTGCCAGCAGTCTAGCGGGGGAGGGGTACAATGAGCAGTTCTTC
CASSLAGEGYNEQFF
>TRBJ1-1|NA|TRBV27|NA
TGTGCCAGCAGTTTGGCCTCCTCCCTCACTGAAGCTTTCTTT
CASSLASSLTEAFF
>TRBJ1-5|NA|TRBV6-5|TRBD1
TGTGCCAGCAGCCGAGAACAGGGGGGCAATCAGCCCCAGCATTTT
CASSREQGGNQPQHF
>TRBJ2-1|NA|TRBV4-1|NA
TGCGCCAGCAGCCAAGTTGGCAGTTACAATGAGCAGTTCTTC
CASSQVGSYNEQFF
>TRBJ1-4|NA|TRBV7-9|TRBD1
TGTGCCAGCAGCTATACGACGGACAGGGGCGAAAAACTGTTTTTT
CASSYTTDRGEKLFF
>TRBJ1-6|few|TRBV28|NA
TGTGCCAGCAGTCTCAGGGTCCAGCTTGGTTCACCCCTCCACTTT
CASSLRVQLGSPLHF
>TRBJ1-1|NA|TRBV7-8|TRBD1
TGTGCCAGCAGGAGACGACAGGGGGCCGGCACTGAAGCTTTCTTT
CASRRRQGAGTEAFF
>TRBJ2-7|NA|TRBV5-1|TRBD1
TGCGCCAGCAGTCCCCGGGACAGCTCCTACGAGCAGTACTTC
CASSPRDSSYEQYF